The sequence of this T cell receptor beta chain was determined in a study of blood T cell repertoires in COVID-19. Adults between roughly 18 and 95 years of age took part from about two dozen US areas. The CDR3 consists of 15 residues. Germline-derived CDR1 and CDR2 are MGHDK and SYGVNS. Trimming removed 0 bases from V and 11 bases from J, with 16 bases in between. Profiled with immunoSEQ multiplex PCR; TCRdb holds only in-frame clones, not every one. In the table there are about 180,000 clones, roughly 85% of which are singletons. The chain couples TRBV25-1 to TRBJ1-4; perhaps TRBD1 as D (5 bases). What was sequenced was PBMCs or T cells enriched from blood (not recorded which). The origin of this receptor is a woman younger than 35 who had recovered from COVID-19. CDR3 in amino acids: CASSEYPQAIGKLFF. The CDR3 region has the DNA TGTGCCAGCAGTGAATACCCACAGGCGATTGGGAAACTGTTTTTT.